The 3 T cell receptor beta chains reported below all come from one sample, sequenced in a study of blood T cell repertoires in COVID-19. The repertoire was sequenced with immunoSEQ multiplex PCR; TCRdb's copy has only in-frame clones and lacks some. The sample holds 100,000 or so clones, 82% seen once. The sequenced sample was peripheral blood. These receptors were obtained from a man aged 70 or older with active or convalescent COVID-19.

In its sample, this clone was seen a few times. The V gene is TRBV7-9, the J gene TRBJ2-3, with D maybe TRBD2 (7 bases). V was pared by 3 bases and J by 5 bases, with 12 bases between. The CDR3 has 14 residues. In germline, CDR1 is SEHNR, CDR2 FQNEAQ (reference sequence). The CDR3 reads CASSFAGAGDTQYF. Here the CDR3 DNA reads TGTGCCAGCAGCTTTGCGGGGGCTGGAGATACGCAGTATTTT.

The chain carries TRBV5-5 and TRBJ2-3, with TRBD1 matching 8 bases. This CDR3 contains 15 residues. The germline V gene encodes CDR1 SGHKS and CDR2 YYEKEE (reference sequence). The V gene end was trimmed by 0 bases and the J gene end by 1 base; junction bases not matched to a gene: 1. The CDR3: CASSLVQGGTDTQYF. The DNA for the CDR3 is TGTGCCAGCAGCTTGGTACAGGGGGGCACAGATACGCAGTATTTT.

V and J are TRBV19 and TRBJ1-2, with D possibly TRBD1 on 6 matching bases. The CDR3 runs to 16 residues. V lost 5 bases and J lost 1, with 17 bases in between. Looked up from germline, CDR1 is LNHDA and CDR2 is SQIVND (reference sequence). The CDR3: CASSEAGTTINYGYTF. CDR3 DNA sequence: TGTGCCAGTAGTGAGGCCGGGACAACCATTAACTATGGCTACACCTTC.